This passage covers 4 T cell receptor beta chains from one sample sequenced in a study of shared clonotypes between healthy human individuals (dated by TCRdb to the early 2020s). The library was produced with the immunoSEQ multiplex PCR assay. The immuneACCESS repertoire file appears here via TCRdb, limited to in-frame rearrangements. These files lack a portion of the clones; in checked studies, under half of the deficit traces to unresolved V genes, and the cause of the others is not known. The sample table shows under 1,100,000 clones, and approximately 70% are seen once. The ten largest account for approximately 1.5% of the sample. The sample consisted of memory CD4+ T cells sorted from blood. In light of the paper, this sample's cell subset or site label describes: CD45RA-negative fraction. These receptors were collected from a man aged 18 to 35 in good health.

This rearrangement joins TRBV7-2 to TRBJ2-3, with 7 bases matching TRBD2. CDR1 and CDR2 from the germline V gene are SGHTA and FQGNSA. This CDR3 comprises 16 residues. V was pared by 5 bases and J by 0 bases, with 8 bases of the junction left unmatched. As DNA, the CDR3 is TGTGCCAGCAGCCCAGGTAGCGGGCTAAGCACAGATACGCAGTATTTT. Amino acids: CASSPGSGLSTDTQYF. Looking up the rest from reference TRBV7-2 and TRBJ2-3 gives the full variable domain: GAGVSQSPSNKVTEKGKDVELRCDPISGHTALYWYRQSLGQGLEFLIYFQGNSAPDKSGLPSDRFSAERTGGSVSTLTIQRTQQEDSAVYLCASSPGSGLSTDTQYFGPGTRLTVL.

In regard to this clone: A junction boundary mismatches the germline segment, possibly from a read error. This chain uses TRBV18 with TRBJ2-5; 9 bases agree with TRBD1. Germline V gene data show CDR1 as KGHSH and CDR2 as LQKENI. There are 13 residues in the CDR3. Here the CDR3 reads CASTPTGGETQYF. The CDR3 DNA sequence: TGTGCCAGCACACCGACAGGGGGAGAGACCCAGTACTTC. The full variable domain, its missing parts supplied by reference TRBV18 and TRBJ2-5, is NAGVMQNPRHLVRRRGQEARLRCSPMKGHSHVYWYRQLPEEGLKFMVYLQKENIIDESGMPKERFSAEFPKEGPSILRIQQVVRGDSAAYFCASTPTGGETQYFGPGTRLLVL.

The rearrangement uses TRBV5-6 and TRBJ1-6; 8 nucleotides match TRBD1. The J segment lost 5 bases and the V segment lost 7 bases, leaving 8 bases of the junction unmatched. The CDR3 has 15 amino acids. Germline CDR1 SGHDT, CDR2 YYEEEE. The DNA for the CDR3 is TGTGCCAGCGCCGCGAACAGGGGGAATAATTCACCCCTCCACTTT. Residues: CASAANRGNNSPLHF.

The DNA of the CDR3 is TGCGCCAGCAGCCAAGAGGTCAGCTCTGGGGCCAACGTCCTGACTTTC. Protein: CASSQEVSSGANVLTF. This rearrangement joins TRBV4-3 to TRBJ2-6; D gene uncertain. This CDR3 spans 16 amino acids. Trimming stripped 0 bases from V and 0 bases from J, with 6 bases between. From germline, CDR1 is LGHNA and CDR2 YSLEER.